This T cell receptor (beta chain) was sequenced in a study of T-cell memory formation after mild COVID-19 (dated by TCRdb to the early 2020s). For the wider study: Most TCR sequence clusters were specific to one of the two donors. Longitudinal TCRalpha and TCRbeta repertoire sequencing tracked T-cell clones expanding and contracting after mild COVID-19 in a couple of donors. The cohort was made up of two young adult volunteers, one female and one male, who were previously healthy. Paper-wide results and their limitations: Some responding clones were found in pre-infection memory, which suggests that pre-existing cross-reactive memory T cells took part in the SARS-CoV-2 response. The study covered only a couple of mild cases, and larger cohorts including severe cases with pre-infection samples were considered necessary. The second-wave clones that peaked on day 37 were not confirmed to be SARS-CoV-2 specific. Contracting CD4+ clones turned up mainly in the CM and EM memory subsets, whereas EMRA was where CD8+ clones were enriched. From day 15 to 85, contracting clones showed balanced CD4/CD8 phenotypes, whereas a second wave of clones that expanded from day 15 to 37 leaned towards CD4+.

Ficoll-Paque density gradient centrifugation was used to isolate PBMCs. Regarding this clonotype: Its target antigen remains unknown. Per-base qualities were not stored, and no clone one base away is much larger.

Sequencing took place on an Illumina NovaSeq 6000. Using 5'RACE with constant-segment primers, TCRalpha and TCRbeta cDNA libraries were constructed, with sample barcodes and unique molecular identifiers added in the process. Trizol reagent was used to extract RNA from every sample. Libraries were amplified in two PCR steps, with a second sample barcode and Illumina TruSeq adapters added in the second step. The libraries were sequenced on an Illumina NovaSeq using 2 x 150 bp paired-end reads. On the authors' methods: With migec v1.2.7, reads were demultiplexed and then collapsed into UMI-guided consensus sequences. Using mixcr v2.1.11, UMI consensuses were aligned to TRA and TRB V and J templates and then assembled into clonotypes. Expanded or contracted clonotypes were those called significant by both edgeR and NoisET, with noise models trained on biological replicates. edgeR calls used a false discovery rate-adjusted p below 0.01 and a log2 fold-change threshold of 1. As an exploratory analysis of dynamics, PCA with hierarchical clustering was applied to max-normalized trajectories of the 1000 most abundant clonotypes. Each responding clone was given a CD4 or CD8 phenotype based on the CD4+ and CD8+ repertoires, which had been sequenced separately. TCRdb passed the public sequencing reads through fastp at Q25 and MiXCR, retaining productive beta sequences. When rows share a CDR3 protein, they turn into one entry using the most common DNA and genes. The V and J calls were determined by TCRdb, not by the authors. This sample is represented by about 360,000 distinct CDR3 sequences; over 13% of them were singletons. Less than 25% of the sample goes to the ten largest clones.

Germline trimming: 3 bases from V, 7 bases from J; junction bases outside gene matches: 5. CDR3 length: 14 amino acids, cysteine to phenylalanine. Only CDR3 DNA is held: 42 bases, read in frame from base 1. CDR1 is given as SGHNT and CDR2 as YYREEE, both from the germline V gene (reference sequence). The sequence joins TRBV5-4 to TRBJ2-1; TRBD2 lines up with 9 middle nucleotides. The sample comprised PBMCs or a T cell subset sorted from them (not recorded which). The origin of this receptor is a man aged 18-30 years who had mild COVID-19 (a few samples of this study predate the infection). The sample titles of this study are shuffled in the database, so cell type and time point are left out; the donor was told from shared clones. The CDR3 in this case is CASSWRGGLNEQFF. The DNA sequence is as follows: TGTGCCAGCAGCTGGCGGGGGGGCCTTAATGAGCAGTTCTTC.